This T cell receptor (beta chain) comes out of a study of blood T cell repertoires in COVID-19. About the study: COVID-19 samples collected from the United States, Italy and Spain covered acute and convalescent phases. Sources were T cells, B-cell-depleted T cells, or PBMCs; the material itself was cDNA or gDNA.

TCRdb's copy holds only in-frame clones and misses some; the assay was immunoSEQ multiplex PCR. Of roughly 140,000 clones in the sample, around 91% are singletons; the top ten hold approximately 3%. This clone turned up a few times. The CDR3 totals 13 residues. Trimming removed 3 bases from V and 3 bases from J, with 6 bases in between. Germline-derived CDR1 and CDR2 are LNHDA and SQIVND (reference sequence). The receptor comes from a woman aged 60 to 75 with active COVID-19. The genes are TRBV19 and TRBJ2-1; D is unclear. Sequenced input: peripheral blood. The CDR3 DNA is TGTGCCAGTAGTATCACTATCTACAATGAGCAGTTCTTC. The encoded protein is CASSITIYNEQFF.